This T cell receptor (beta chain) is drawn from a study of shared clonotypes between healthy human individuals. Study in general: Samples came from a couple of female and three male donors aged 18 to 49. Study-wide results and limits: A generally larger estimated richness was seen in naive subsets than in memory subsets.

Remarks on this clone: Its antigen remains unknown. Other nucleotide sequences from this sample produce the same CDR3.

In germline, CDR1 is MNHEY, CDR2 SMNVEV (reference sequence). Trimming cost V 0 bases and J 1 base, with 9 bases left between them. The length of the CDR3 is 15 residues. Only CD45RO-negative cells positively selected for CCR7 counted as naive CD8 cells, so terminally differentiated effector memory CD45RA+ cells were excluded. Clones were read by immunoSEQ multiplex PCR, and TCRdb kept only the in-frame ones, dropping some. Counted here are around 2,000,000 clones, around 96% occurring once; the ten biggest clones make up 0.85% to 1.2%. This chain joins TRBV27 and TRBJ1-1, with no clear D. Sequencing used naive CD8+ T cells sorted from blood. The receptor's source is a man younger than 30 in good health. CDR3 amino acids: CASSLSGGGNTEAFF. CDR3 coding DNA: TGTGCCAGCAGTTTATCGGGCGGCGGGAACACTGAAGCTTTCTTT.